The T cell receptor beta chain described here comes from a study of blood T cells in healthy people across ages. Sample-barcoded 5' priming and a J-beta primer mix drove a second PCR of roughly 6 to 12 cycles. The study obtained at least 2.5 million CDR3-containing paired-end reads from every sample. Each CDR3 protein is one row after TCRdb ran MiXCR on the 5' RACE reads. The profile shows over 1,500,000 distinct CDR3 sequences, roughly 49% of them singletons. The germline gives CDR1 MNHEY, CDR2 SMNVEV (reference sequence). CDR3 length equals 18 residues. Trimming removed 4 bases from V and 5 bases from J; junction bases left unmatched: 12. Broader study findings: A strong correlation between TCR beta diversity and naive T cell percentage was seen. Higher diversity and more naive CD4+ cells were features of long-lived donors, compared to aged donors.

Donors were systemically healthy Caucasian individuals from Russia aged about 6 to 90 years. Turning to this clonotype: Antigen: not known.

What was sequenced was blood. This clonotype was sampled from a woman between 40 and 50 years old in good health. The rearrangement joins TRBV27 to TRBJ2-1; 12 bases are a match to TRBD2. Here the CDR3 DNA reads TGTGCCAGCAGTTCAACTAGCGGGGGGATTTCCCCAAACAATGAGCAGTTCTTC. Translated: CASSSTSGGISPNNEQFF.